This is a list of T cell receptor beta chains from one sample in a study of blood T cell repertoires in COVID-19. Sequencing used immunoSEQ multiplex PCR; TCRdb keeps in-frame clones, though not all of them. Of some 150,000 clones in the sample, roughly 84% were seen once. Sequenced material: peripheral blood. The receptors shown here come from a man aged 65-85 years with acute or convalescent COVID-19. Each CDR3 is given with its conserved first and last residue. D genes are given only for firm matches. Some rows have no size entry. The others give once, few or many, or a class for an expanded clone.

V gene: TRBV6-5; clone size: once; D gene: TRBD1; J gene: TRBJ2-2; CDR3 protein: CASSTGGAGGELFF; CDR3 DNA: TGTGCCAGCAGCACAGGGGGCGCCGGCGGGGAGCTGTTTTTT
V gene: TRBV6-5; clone size: NA; D gene: NA; J gene: TRBJ2-7; CDR3 protein: CASLTPTSWVYEQYF; CDR3 DNA: TGTGCCAGTCTAACTCCGACTAGTTGGGTCTACGAGCAGTACTTC
V gene: TRBV30; clone size: NA; D gene: NA; J gene: TRBJ2-1; CDR3 protein: CAWSLYVGSGSEQFF; CDR3 DNA: TGTGCCTGGAGTCTGTACGTCGGTAGCGGTAGCGAGCAGTTCTTC
V gene: TRBV19; clone size: few; D gene: NA; J gene: TRBJ2-5; CDR3 protein: CASSIPSYGREPTDF; CDR3 DNA: TGTGCCAGTAGTATACCCTCGTATGGACGGGAACCCACGGACTTC
V gene: TRBV10-2; clone size: once; D gene: TRBD2; J gene: TRBJ2-5; CDR3 protein: CASLLGTSGSGETQYF; CDR3 DNA: TGCGCCAGCCTCCTCGGGACTAGCGGGAGTGGAGAGACCCAGTACTTC
V gene: TRBV24-1; clone size: NA; D gene: NA; J gene: TRBJ1-1; CDR3 protein: CATSDSAGARTEAFF; CDR3 DNA: TGTGCCACCAGTGACTCCGCGGGGGCGAGAACTGAAGCTTTCTTT
V gene: TRBV6-5; clone size: NA; D gene: TRBD1; J gene: TRBJ2-2; CDR3 protein: CASRDRGRTGELFF; CDR3 DNA: TGTGCCAGCAGGGACAGGGGGCGTACCGGGGAGCTGTTTTTT
V gene: TRBV5-1; clone size: NA; D gene: NA; J gene: TRBJ2-5; CDR3 protein: CASSNGREQETQYF; CDR3 DNA: TGCGCCAGCAGCAACGGACGGGAACAAGAGACCCAGTACTTC
V gene: TRBV6-5; clone size: NA; D gene: NA; J gene: TRBJ2-2; CDR3 protein: CASRTSTGELFF; CDR3 DNA: TGTGCCAGCAGAACAAGCACCGGGGAGCTGTTTTTT
V gene: TRBV4-1; clone size: NA; D gene: NA; J gene: TRBJ1-4; CDR3 protein: CASSPVSLRGEKLFF; CDR3 DNA: TGCGCCAGCAGTCCCGTGTCTCTGAGAGGTGAAAAACTGTTTTTT
V gene: TRBV28; clone size: NA; D gene: NA; J gene: TRBJ1-5; CDR3 protein: CASSPGGRALGQPQHF; CDR3 DNA: TGTGCCAGCAGTCCCGGGGGAAGGGCATTGGGTCAGCCCCAGCATTTT
V gene: TRBV28; clone size: NA; D gene: NA; J gene: TRBJ1-2; CDR3 protein: CASRIGGRFYGYTF; CDR3 DNA: TGTGCCAGCAGAATCGGGGGGAGGTTTTATGGCTACACCTTC
V gene: TRBV5-8; clone size: many; D gene: TRBD1; J gene: TRBJ2-7; CDR3 protein: CASSYRDSRSYEQYF; CDR3 DNA: TGTGCCAGCAGTTACCGGGACAGTCGTTCCTACGAGCAGTACTTC
V gene: TRBV5-1; clone size: NA; D gene: NA; J gene: TRBJ1-4; CDR3 protein: CASSLGTGTWEELFF; CDR3 DNA: TGCGCCAGCAGCTTGGGGACGGGGACTTGGGAGGAACTGTTTTTT
V gene: TRBV5-4; clone size: NA; D gene: NA; J gene: TRBJ2-1; CDR3 protein: CASSLGSGAEGEQFF; CDR3 DNA: TGTGCCAGCAGCTTGGGTAGCGGCGCGGAAGGGGAGCAGTTCTTC
V gene: TRBV9; clone size: NA; D gene: TRBD1; J gene: TRBJ1-5; CDR3 protein: CVENQGGQPQHF; CDR3 DNA: TGTGTCGAAAACCAGGGGGGACAGCCCCAGCATTTT
V gene: TRBV3-1/TRBV3-2; clone size: NA; D gene: NA; J gene: TRBJ2-7; CDR3 protein: CASSQEAAYEQYF; CDR3 DNA: TGTGCCAGCAGCCAAGAGGCGGCCTACGAGCAGTACTTC
V gene: TRBV4-1; clone size: NA; D gene: NA; J gene: TRBJ2-7; CDR3 protein: CASSQGSGGSYEQYF; CDR3 DNA: TGCGCCAGCAGCCAAGGTAGCGGAGGGAGCTACGAGCAGTACTTC
V gene: TRBV19; clone size: NA; D gene: NA; J gene: TRBJ1-5; CDR3 protein: CASSPGVRQPQHF; CDR3 DNA: TGTGCCAGTAGCCCAGGGGTCCGGCAGCCCCAGCATTTT
V gene: TRBV2; clone size: few; D gene: NA; J gene: TRBJ1-5; CDR3 protein: CASMAGQSQPQHF; CDR3 DNA: TGTGCCAGCATGGCAGGACAGAGTCAGCCCCAGCATTTT
V gene: TRBV13; clone size: NA; D gene: NA; J gene: TRBJ2-7; CDR3 protein: CASREYEQYF; CDR3 DNA: TGTGCCAGCAGGGAGTACGAGCAGTACTTC
V gene: TRBV9; clone size: NA; D gene: NA; J gene: TRBJ1-1; CDR3 protein: CASSGNQGNTEAFF; CDR3 DNA: TGTGCCAGCAGCGGTAACCAGGGTAACACTGAAGCTTTCTTT
V gene: TRBV24-1; clone size: NA; D gene: TRBD2; J gene: TRBJ2-7; CDR3 protein: CATSDPGTSGGPYEQYF; CDR3 DNA: TGTGCCACCAGTGATCCCGGGACTAGCGGGGGCCCCTACGAGCAGTACTTC
V gene: TRBV3-1/TRBV3-2; clone size: once; D gene: TRBD2; J gene: TRBJ2-7; CDR3 protein: CASSPGLAGGVYEQYF; CDR3 DNA: TGTGCCAGCAGCCCGGGACTAGCGGGAGGTGTCTACGAGCAGTACTTC
V gene: TRBV28; clone size: NA; D gene: NA; J gene: TRBJ1-4; CDR3 protein: CASSLQPGEEKLFF; CDR3 DNA: TGTGCCAGCAGTTTACAACCGGGGGAGGAAAAACTGTTTTTT
V gene: TRBV28; clone size: once; D gene: TRBD1; J gene: TRBJ2-1; CDR3 protein: CANRSRTGTGGNEQFF; CDR3 DNA: TGTGCCAACAGGTCACGAACCGGGACAGGGGGCAATGAGCAGTTCTTC
V gene: TRBV6-1; clone size: once; D gene: NA; J gene: TRBJ1-1; CDR3 protein: CASSDRGEENTEAFF; CDR3 DNA: TGTGCCAGCAGTGATCGTGGAGAGGAGAACACTGAAGCTTTCTTT
V gene: TRBV5-1; clone size: NA; D gene: NA; J gene: TRBJ2-2; CDR3 protein: CASSLPGSSTGELFF; CDR3 DNA: TGCGCCAGCAGCTTGCCAGGGTCGAGCACCGGGGAGCTGTTTTTT
V gene: TRBV19; clone size: NA; D gene: NA; J gene: TRBJ2-3; CDR3 protein: CASSPQAGGTDTQYF; CDR3 DNA: TGTGCCAGTAGCCCCCAAGCCGGGGGCACAGATACGCAGTATTTT
V gene: TRBV28; clone size: NA; D gene: NA; J gene: TRBJ2-4; CDR3 protein: CASSPGTEIQYF; CDR3 DNA: TGTGCCAGCAGTCCGGGGACTGAAATTCAGTACTTC
V gene: TRBV3-1/TRBV3-2; clone size: NA; D gene: NA; J gene: TRBJ2-5; CDR3 protein: CASSQEGSQETQYF; CDR3 DNA: TGTGCCAGCAGCCAAGAGGGCAGCCAAGAGACCCAGTACTTC
V gene: TRBV12-2; clone size: NA; D gene: NA; J gene: TRBJ1-6; CDR3 protein: CASRLAEGASSYNSPLHF; CDR3 DNA: TGTGCAAGTCGCTTAGCTGAGGGGGCGAGCTCCTATAATTCACCCCTCCACTTT
V gene: TRBV6-2/TRBV6-3; clone size: NA; D gene: NA; J gene: TRBJ1-4; CDR3 protein: CASSLEGSFNEKLFF; CDR3 DNA: TGTGCCAGCAGTCTAGAGGGCAGTTTTAATGAAAAACTGTTTTTT
V gene: TRBV5-1; clone size: few; D gene: TRBD1; J gene: TRBJ2-2; CDR3 protein: CASRRQGGNTGELFF; CDR3 DNA: TGCGCCAGCAGACGACAGGGGGGAAACACCGGGGAGCTGTTTTTT
V gene: TRBV7-2; clone size: once; D gene: NA; J gene: TRBJ1-5; CDR3 protein: CASSSVQTDQPQHF; CDR3 DNA: TGTGCCAGCAGCTCGGTACAGACCGATCAGCCCCAGCATTTT
V gene: TRBV28; clone size: NA; D gene: NA; J gene: TRBJ1-5; CDR3 protein: CASSFGDSNQPQHF; CDR3 DNA: TGTGCCAGCAGTTTCGGGGATAGCAATCAGCCCCAGCATTTT
V gene: TRBV3-1/TRBV3-2; clone size: NA; D gene: NA; J gene: TRBJ2-1; CDR3 protein: CASSPWGEYNEQFF; CDR3 DNA: TGTGCCAGCAGCCCGTGGGGGGAGTACAATGAGCAGTTCTTC
V gene: TRBV5-6; clone size: once; D gene: NA; J gene: TRBJ1-2; CDR3 protein: CASSLQGYGYTF; CDR3 DNA: TGTGCCAGCAGCTTGCAGGGGTATGGCTACACCTTC
V gene: TRBV20-1; clone size: once; D gene: TRBD2; J gene: TRBJ2-3; CDR3 protein: CSASHASGNTDTQYF; CDR3 DNA: TGCAGTGCTAGTCACGCTAGCGGGAATACAGATACGCAGTATTTT
V gene: TRBV27; clone size: NA; D gene: TRBD2; J gene: TRBJ2-1; CDR3 protein: CASSLTTSGRNEQFF; CDR3 DNA: TGTGCCAGCAGTTTAACGACTAGCGGGAGGAATGAGCAGTTCTTC
V gene: TRBV6-1; clone size: many; D gene: NA; J gene: TRBJ1-6; CDR3 protein: CASSEAGGGRNSPLHF; CDR3 DNA: TGTGCCAGCAGTGAAGCAGGCGGGGGGAGAAATTCACCCCTCCACTTT
V gene: TRBV19; clone size: NA; D gene: TRBD2; J gene: TRBJ2-5; CDR3 protein: CASSIGLAGGPWETQYF; CDR3 DNA: TGTGCCAGTAGTATTGGGCTAGCGGGGGGGCCGTGGGAGACCCAGTACTTC